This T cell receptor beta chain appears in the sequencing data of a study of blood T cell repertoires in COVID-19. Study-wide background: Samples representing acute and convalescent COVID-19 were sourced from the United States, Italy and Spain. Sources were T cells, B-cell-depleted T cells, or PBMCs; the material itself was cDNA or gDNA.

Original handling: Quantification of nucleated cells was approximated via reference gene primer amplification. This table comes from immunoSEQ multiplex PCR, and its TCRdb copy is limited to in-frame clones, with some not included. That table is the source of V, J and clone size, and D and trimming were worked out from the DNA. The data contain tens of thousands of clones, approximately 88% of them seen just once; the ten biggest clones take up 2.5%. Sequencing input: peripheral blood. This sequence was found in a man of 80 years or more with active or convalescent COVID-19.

The CDR3 region has the DNA TGCGCCAGCGCGCGGGACTCCTACGAGCAGTACTTC. As protein: CASARDSYEQYF. The chain links TRBV5-1 to TRBJ2-7; tentative D call: TRBD2 (6 bases). Germline V gives CDR1 SGHRS, CDR2 YFSETQ. V lost 7 bases and J lost 0, with 8 bases in between. This CDR3 region has 12 residues.